Described below is a single TCR beta chain sequence and its context. Its antigen remains unidentified. V dropped 0 bases and J dropped 5 bases, with 8 bases sitting between them. CDR3 length equals 14 residues. The germline V gene has CDR1 MNHEY and CDR2 SMNVEV (reference sequence). Data came from immunoSEQ multiplex PCR; TCRdb stores just in-frame clones and leaves some out. The sample yields approximately 35,000 clones, about three quarters seen once. This specimen belongs to a study of OX40 agonist ivuxolimab in advanced cancers. Study context: Having had anti-PD-1, anti-PD-L1 or anti-CTLA-4 therapy before was allowed, and 40% to 45% had some. Partial responses occurred in three patients (one hepatocellular carcinoma, two cutaneous melanoma). Study-wide findings and caveats: Clonal expansion among partial responders at 0.1-3.0 mg/kg ranked near the lowest. Researchers report that CD8+ T cells had, on average, more expanded clones than CD4+.

The TCR comes from an adult with an advanced solid tumor such as melanoma, head and neck, liver or kidney cancer. Specimen: CD4+ or CD8+ T cells sorted from blood, collected in a trial of the OX40 agonist ivuxolimab. The chain combines TRBV27 with TRBJ1-5; D call uncertain. CDR3 residues: CASSLSIGDQPQHF. The DNA for the CDR3 is TGTGCCAGCAGTTTATCCATCGGGGATCAGCCCCAGCATTTT.